This TCR beta chain is from a study of glioma-infiltrating T cells. Per germline, CDR1 SQVTM and CDR2 ANQGSEA. The V end was cut by 3 bases, the J end by 1 base, with 14 bases between. The CDR3 is made up of 15 amino acids. Using RNA template, CDR3s of TCR alpha and beta were amplified with iRepertoire arm-PCR. Tissue mRNA or PBMC total RNA, about 90-400 ng, went into one-step reverse transcription and amplification. TCRdb fed the multiplex PCR reads into MiXCR, producing one record per CDR3 protein. The data hold under 200,000 distinct CDR3 sequences, with roughly 32% observed a single time. Sequencing was performed on glioma tissue, nonneoplastic brain tissue, or PBMCs (not recorded which). The chain recombines TRBV29-1 with TRBJ2-3, with D maybe TRBD2 (6 bases). This receptor was taken from a human donor with low-grade glioma or glioblastoma, undergoing nonglioma brain surgery, or in good health (not recorded which). The CDR3 protein is CSVEGLPRGTDTQYF. The CDR3 nucleotides are TGCAGCGTTGAGGGACTCCCCCGGGGCACAGATACGCAGTATTTT.